This T cell receptor beta chain emerged from a study of cytomegalovirus exposure and HLA in healthy donors. Germline CDR1 MDHEN, CDR2 SYDVKM. V trimming: 2 bases; J trimming: 7 bases; junction bases outside the gene matches: 5. The CDR3 is 16 amino acids. Findings and limits, study-wide: Fewer N-insertions than the approximately 610-donor mean were reportedly shown by an Asian-associated ancestry cluster in a later analysis. The study recorded 150 to 200 TCR beta chains that were cytomegalovirus-associated. Reportedly, diagnosis of cytomegalovirus status by the classifier showed high specificity and sensitivity.

On this clone: The target antigen is unknown.

In the PCR, 60 Vbeta and 13 Jbeta primers were used. Using immunoSEQ multiplex PCR, the repertoire was profiled, and TCRdb retains in-frame clones only, with some absent. This sample carries 300,000 or so clones, almost 85% of them seen once, and the ten largest clones take about 2%. This chain uses TRBV28 with TRBJ2-2, with 12 bases lining up with TRBD2. The material sequenced was PBMCs. The clonotype originates from a woman in her thirties or forties in good health and CMV-seropositive. Here the CDR3 DNA reads TGTGCCAGCAGTTTAGTGACTAGCGGGAGAGTCGGGGAGCTGTTTTTT. This encodes CASSLVTSGRVGELFF.